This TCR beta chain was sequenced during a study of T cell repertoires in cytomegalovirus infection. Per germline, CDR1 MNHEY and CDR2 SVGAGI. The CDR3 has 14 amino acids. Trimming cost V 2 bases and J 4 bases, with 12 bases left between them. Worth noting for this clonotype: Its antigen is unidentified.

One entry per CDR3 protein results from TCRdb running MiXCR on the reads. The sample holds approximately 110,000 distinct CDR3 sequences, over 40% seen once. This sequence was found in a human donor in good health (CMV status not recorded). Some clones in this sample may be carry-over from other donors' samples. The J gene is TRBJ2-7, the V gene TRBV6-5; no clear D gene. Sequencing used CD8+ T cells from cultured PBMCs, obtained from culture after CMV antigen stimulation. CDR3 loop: CASSYKEYSYEQYF. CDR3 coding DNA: TGTGCCAGCAGTTACAAGGAGTACAGTTACGAGCAGTACTTC.